This TCR beta chain was sequenced during a study of vaccination effects on CD4 cells after COVID-19 (dated 2022 in TCRdb). For context, the study as a whole: In the ViraFEST assay, PBMC were stimulated with viral peptide pools, and TCR sequencing was then used to find antigen-specific CD4+ T cell clonotypes based on their expansion. Each participant received two doses of an mRNA SARS-CoV-2 vaccine, either BNT162b2 or mRNA-1273. Approximately 2 million PBMC per well were cultured in IMDM with around 5% human AB serum, 7.5 to 10 IU/ml IL-2 and gentamicin, plus 10 ug/ml peptides. In both COVID-19 convalescent patients and infection-naive vaccine recipients, the study compared SARS-CoV-2 spike-specific CD4+ TCR repertoires from before mRNA vaccination with those from after it. The full study included around nine COVID-19 convalescent patients and several SARS-CoV-2-naive healthy vaccine recipients. Cultures from other donors in the study were sequenced with the Oncomine TCR Beta short-read assay on an Illumina iSeq 100. Study-wide conclusions, independent of this receptor: Among healthy vaccine recipients, nearly all vaccine-induced clones were SARS-CoV-2 mono-reactive, and only 1 of 255 was cross-reactive with common cold coronaviruses. The study was limited by a small number of convalescent patients and lacked early post-infection timepoints. At late post-vaccination timepoints, both infection-induced and vaccine-induced clones showed marked clonal contraction, consistent with waning T cell responses.

Comment on this clone: The specificity of this receptor is unknown. No base qualities exist here, and no much larger clone lies one base off it.

After around 10 days of culture, CD4+ T cells were isolated with the EasySep CD4+ T cell isolation kit. Healthy vaccine recipients had no prior SARS-CoV-2 infection, confirmed by negative nucleocapsid antibodies before and after vaccination. Half of the culture medium was replaced with fresh IL-2-containing medium on days 3 and 7. Unless noted otherwise, every peptide stimulation condition was cultured in triplicate wells. PBMC were separated from whole blood using Ficoll-Paque Plus gradient centrifugation and were then either cryopreserved at -140C or used fresh. The QIAamp micro DNA kit was used to extract genomic DNA from the cultured CD4+ T cells. The method was the immunoSEQ multiplex PCR assay. DNA from the CD4+ T cells that had been cultured and isolated underwent TCR beta CDR3 sequencing. In the authors' own workflow: Non-productive TCR sequences were discarded, and reads were trimmed to the CDR3 region, with only CDR3s of 7 or more amino acids retained. Antigen-specific clonotypes were identified using the MANAFEST web app by comparison of expansion in peptide wells against reference cultures. For clones to be considered positive, expansion at FDR<0.05 versus reference and all other wells, an odds ratio above 5, and a frequency above 0.1% in two replicate wells were required. A clonotype was defined as cross-reactive if the clonotype was significantly expanded both in SARS-CoV-2 spike wells and in at least one common cold coronavirus spike condition. Levenshtein distance calculated with the stringdist R package was used to assess CDR3 similarity, and unrooted trees were constructed with ape in R 3.6.1. What TCRdb holds here is the immuneACCESS table cut down to in-frame rearrangements. Part of the clones is not present; checked against another copy, under half of the missing clones reflect an unresolved V gene, and the others are unexplained. V and J calls plus clone size are reproduced from that table; the DNA served to infer D and trimming. This sample comprises about 58,000 clones, more than 60% of them detected only once. The top ten clones comprise around 2.9% of the sample.

The CDR3 contains 18 residues, cysteine and phenylalanine counted. Left in the record is the CDR3 DNA by itself, 54 bases read in frame from the first base. Ends trimmed: V by 1 base, J by 2 bases; bases unmatched to a gene: 10. In the germline V gene (reference sequence), CDR1 corresponds to LNHDA and CDR2 to SQIVND. The specimen comprised CD4+ T cells from PBMCs cultured without peptide, sampled before COVID-19 vaccination. The clonotype comes from a human donor who received a COVID-19 vaccine. Here the chain combines TRBV19 and TRBJ2-3, and 9 junctional nucleotides match TRBD1. The DNA reads TGTGCCAGTAGTATAGCCCAACCGGGACAGGGTACCACAGATACGCAGTATTTT. This sequence encodes CASSIAQPGQGTTDTQYF.